The next 30 T cell receptor beta chains were all read from a single sample in a study of cytomegalovirus exposure and HLA in healthy donors (dated 2017 in TCRdb). Library creation used the immunoSEQ multiplex PCR assay. For the multiplex PCR, a mixture combining 60 forward primers for TCR Vbeta segments and 13 reverse primers for TCR Jbeta segments was used. Drawn from immuneACCESS, this table holds only the in-frame rearrangements with V and J called that TCRdb kept. Clones are partly lost; checked studies trace under half to an unresolved V gene and leave the rest unexplained. The sample data list under 100,000 clones, and 65% to 80% of these were observed just once. The leading ten clones occupy around 15% of the sample. Source material: PBMCs. The receptor source for this set is a human donor in good health.

The sample holds one count of this clone. This rearrangement joins TRBV5-6 to TRBJ2-3, with D hard to call. CDR1 and CDR2 from the germline V gene are SGHDT and YYEEEE. This CDR3 region has 13 residues. Trimming stripped 0 bases from V and 12 bases from J, with 14 bases between. This chain's CDR3 is CASSLGSVDVQYF. For the CDR3, the DNA is TGTGCCAGCAGCTTGGGGAGCGTTGATGTTCAGTATTTT.

The CDR3 protein is CASSYSLAGRYEQYF. In nucleotides, the CDR3 is TGTGCCAGCAGTTACTCCCTAGCGGGGCGATACGAGCAGTACTTC. The J gene is TRBJ2-7, the V gene TRBV6-5; TRBD2 matches 9 bases. Unmatched junction bases numbered 4, after V lost 0 bases and J lost 4 bases. Germline V gives CDR1 MNHEY, CDR2 SVGAGI. The CDR3 covers 15 residues.

V usage is TRBV7-9 and J usage is TRBJ2-1; D is unresolved. This CDR3 region has 13 residues. The germline V gene encodes CDR1 SEHNR and CDR2 FQNEAQ (reference sequence). V lost 6 bases and J 6 bases, leaving 12 bases between the germline ends. The CDR3 DNA is TGTGCCAGCAGAGTTAATACCGGCAATGAGCAGTTCTTC. Amino acid sequence: CASRVNTGNEQFF.

J is TRBJ2-3 and V is TRBV27, with 12 bases identical to TRBD2. The CDR3 has 18 amino acids. CDR1 MNHEY and CDR2 SMNVEV come from the germline V gene (reference sequence). V trimming: 1 base; J trimming: 2 bases; junction bases outside the gene matches: 7. CDR3 residues: CASSLWASGGGYTDTQYF. Written as DNA, the CDR3 is TGTGCCAGCAGTTTATGGGCTAGCGGGGGGGGATACACAGATACGCAGTATTTT.

This sequence joins TRBV6-1 and TRBJ2-7; no reliable D call. This CDR3 has 15 amino acids. V lost 6 bases and J 2 bases, leaving 17 bases between the germline ends. CDR1 and CDR2 from the germline V gene are MNHNS and SASEGT. The CDR3 nucleotides are TGTGCCAGCAGCTATACGACTGGAATAACCTACGAGCAGTACTTC. Amino acids: CASSYTTGITYEQYF.

V gene TRBV7-2 combines with J gene TRBJ1-5; no definite D call. The length of the CDR3 is 15 residues. CDR1 and CDR2 from the germline V gene are SGHTA and FQGNSA. Trimming removed 0 bases from V and 0 bases from J, with 6 bases in between. The CDR3 protein is CASSLAQVSNQPQHF. The CDR3 nucleotides are TGTGCCAGCAGCTTAGCGCAGGTTAGCAATCAGCCCCAGCATTTT.

CDR3 bases: TGCAGCGTTGAAATGGGAGCCAGGAGACACTATGGCTACACCTTC. This codes for CSVEMGARRHYGYTF. This chain joins TRBV29-1 and TRBJ1-2; D ambiguous. CDR1 is SQVTM and CDR2 is ANQGSEA in the germline V gene. The CDR3 consists of 15 residues. The V end lost 2 bases, the J end lost 3 bases, and 16 bases lay between the germline ends. The whole variable domain, filled in from reference TRBV29-1 and TRBJ1-2, reads SAVISQKPSRDICQRGTSLTIQCQVDSQVTMMFWYRQQPGQSLTLIATANQGSEATYESGFVIDKFPISRPNLTFSTLTVSNMSPEDSSIYLCSVEMGARRHYGYTFGSGTRLTVV.

J is TRBJ1-5 and V is TRBV30; perhaps TRBD1 as D (5 bases). Germline CDR1 GTSNPN, CDR2 SVGIG (reference sequence). V was shortened by 2 bases and J by 5 bases, with 10 bases between the two germline ends. CDR3 length: 13 amino acids. The CDR3 sequence is CAWSFWGDQPQHF. Written as DNA, the CDR3 is TGTGCCTGGAGTTTCTGGGGGGATCAGCCCCAGCATTTT.

The J gene is TRBJ2-7, the V gene TRBV5-4; 11 positions agree with TRBD1. In germline, CDR1 is SGHNT, CDR2 YYREEE (reference sequence). CDR3 length: 15 residues. V gave up 4 bases and J gave up 6 bases; unmatched junction bases: 9. The CDR3 reads CASSGGTGGHGEQYF. The CDR3 DNA sequence: TGTGCCAGCAGCGGAGGGACAGGGGGTCACGGCGAGCAGTACTTC.

This chain uses TRBV7-6 with TRBJ1-6; 9 bases line up with TRBD1. The J segment lost 7 bases and the V segment lost 6 bases, leaving 19 bases of the junction unmatched. There are 19 residues in the CDR3. Germline V gene lookup returns CDR1 SGHVS and CDR2 FNYEAQ. CDR3 sequence reads: CASRRAGTGTISINSPLHF. For the CDR3, the DNA is TGTGCCAGCAGGCGTGCCGGGACAGGGACTATTTCGATAAATTCACCCCTCCACTTT.

The V gene is TRBV6-1, the J gene TRBJ1-1; 9 nucleotides agree with TRBD1. Germline V gene sequence: CDR1 MNHNS, CDR2 SASEGT. CDR3 size: 13 residues. Trimming removed 6 bases from V and 3 bases from J; junction bases left unmatched: 2. DNA of the CDR3: TGTGCCAGCAGACAGGGGGCCGACACTGAAGCTTTCTTT. Amino acids: CASRQGADTEAFF.

The chain couples TRBV6-5 to TRBJ2-5; 8 bases are a match to TRBD2. V lost 6 bases, J lost 5 bases, and 11 bases stayed unmatched. The CDR3 runs 15 residues. Germline V gives CDR1 MNHEY, CDR2 SVGAGI. The CDR3 bases are TGTGCCAGCAGGGACCGGGGGGGCCGCGGGGAGACCCAGTACTTC. It translates to CASRDRGGRGETQYF.

Only one count was recorded for this clone. The V and J genes are TRBV7-7 and TRBJ2-1; 11 bases fit TRBD2. The V and J ends lost 4 bases and 4 bases, in that order; junction bases with no gene match: 3. The germline V gene encodes CDR1 SSHAT and CDR2 FNYEAQ (reference sequence). The CDR3 spans 15 residues. In DNA form, the CDR3 reads TGTGCCAGCAGCTCCGGGACTAGCGGATACAATGAGCAGTTCTTC. Residues: CASSSGTSGYNEQFF.

The genes are TRBV2 and TRBJ2-1, with 13 nucleotides matching TRBD2. From germline, CDR1 is SNHLY and CDR2 FYNNEI. This CDR3 region has 14 residues. V shed 6 bases and J 6 bases; nucleotides not matched to a gene: 2. DNA of the CDR3: TGTGCCAGCAGCGGGACTAGCGGGATCAATGAGCAGTTCTTC. This gives the protein CASSGTSGINEQFF.

With respect to this clone: At one boundary the junction diverges from the germline segment, which might be a read error. The chain is built from TRBV7-7 and TRBJ1-5; 7 bases agree with TRBD1. In germline, CDR1 is SSHAT, CDR2 FNYEAQ (reference sequence). The CDR3 covers 13 residues. DNA for the CDR3: TGTGCTAGCACTGAGACAGGGAATCAGCCCCAGCATTTT. Residues: CASTETGNQPQHF.

The V call is TRBV4-1, the J call TRBJ1-5; 9 nucleotides line up with TRBD1. V lost 0 bases to trimming and J lost 7 bases; unmatched junction nucleotides: 4. The CDR3 has 15 residues. Germline V gives CDR1 MGHRA, CDR2 YSYEKL. The CDR3 sequence: CASSQEGTGLQPQHF. The CDR3 DNA is TGCGCCAGCAGCCAAGAAGGGACAGGGTTACAGCCCCAGCATTTT.

This chain connects TRBV7-8 to TRBJ1-3; 9 bases are shared with TRBD1. V shed 7 bases, J shed 1 base, and the junction held 8 bases outside the gene matches. Germline loops: CDR1 SGHVS, CDR2 FQNEAQ. CDR3 length equals 16 residues. The CDR3: CASTRDRALSGNTIYF. CDR3 sequence (DNA): TGTGCCAGCACCCGGGACAGGGCTTTGTCTGGAAACACCATATATTTT.

The chain joins TRBV7-6 to TRBJ1-2; 9 bases are shared with TRBD1. V dropped 0 bases and J dropped 1; count of bases not matched to a gene: 12. The germline gives CDR1 SGHVS, CDR2 FNYEAQ. The CDR3 is 19 residues long. CDR3 loop: CASSLARDRVLADNYGYTF. The CDR3 DNA follows: TGTGCCAGCAGCTTAGCCCGGGACAGGGTGCTGGCCGATAACTATGGCTACACCTTC.

The chain joins TRBV5-1 to TRBJ2-5; 7 positions agree with TRBD1. The CDR3 spans 14 residues. Germline V CDR1 and CDR2: SGHRS, YFSETQ. J was trimmed by 3 bases and V by 3 bases; bases with no gene match: 5. The CDR3 loop reads CASSWATGKETQYF. CDR3 sequence (DNA): TGCGCCAGCAGCTGGGCGACAGGGAAAGAGACCCAGTACTTC.

Written as DNA, the CDR3 is TGTGCCAGCAGTTTATCGGCCTCCCGAATTAACACTGAAGCTTTCTTT. Residues: CASSLSASRINTEAFF. The genes are TRBV27 and TRBJ1-1; D is unresolved. From germline, CDR1 is MNHEY and CDR2 SMNVEV (reference sequence). The CDR3 contains 16 residues. V lost 0 bases to trimming and J lost 2 bases, with 13 bases between them.

The chain joins TRBV15 to TRBJ1-6, with D uncertain. Germline CDR1 LNHNV, CDR2 YYDKDF (reference sequence). The CDR3 consists of 14 residues. Between the trimmed V and J ends, which lost 3 bases and 5 bases, there was a span of 8 bases. The chain's CDR3 is CATSRTRDNSPLHF. For the CDR3, the DNA is TGTGCCACCAGCAGGACCCGGGATAATTCACCCCTCCACTTT. Using reference TRBV15 and TRBJ1-6 for the parts outside the CDR3, the full variable domain is DAMVIQNPRYQVTQFGKPVTLSCSQTLNHNVMYWYQQKSSQAPKLLFHYYDKDFNNEADTPDNFQSRRPNTSFCFLDIRSPGLGDTAMYLCATSRTRDNSPLHFGNGTRLTVT.

The chain links TRBV6-5 to TRBJ2-7, with D perhaps matching TRBD1 (6 bases). The germline CDR1 and CDR2 sequences are MNHEY and SVGAGI. Trimming stripped 2 bases from V and 3 bases from J, with 11 bases between. The CDR3 spans 14 residues. DNA for the CDR3: TGTGCCAGCAGTTACGGACAGTCCGTCTACGAGCAGTACTTC. It codes for CASSYGQSVYEQYF.

The chain has TRBV7-6 and TRBJ2-1; 11 nucleotides match TRBD1. This CDR3 comprises 16 residues. Unmatched junction bases numbered 5, after V lost 1 base and J lost 6 bases. Germline CDR1 reads SGHVS; CDR2 reads FNYEAQ. For the CDR3, the DNA is TGTGCCAGCAGCTTAGTTGGACAGGGGGCCCCCAATGAGCAGTTCTTC. This gives the protein CASSLVGQGAPNEQFF.

The chain uses TRBV7-9 and TRBJ1-2; tentative D call: TRBD1 (6 bases). Per germline, CDR1 SEHNR and CDR2 FQNEAQ (reference sequence). The CDR3 totals 14 residues. V lost 3 bases, J lost 0 bases, and 8 bases lay in between. For the CDR3, the DNA is TGTGCCAGCAGCTTGGGGGACACTAACTATGGCTACACCTTC. Encoded protein: CASSLGDTNYGYTF. The entire variable domain, with the rest obtained from reference TRBV7-9 and TRBJ1-2, is as follows: DTGVSQNPRHKITKRGQNVTFRCDPISEHNRLYWYRQTLGQGPEFLTYFQNEAQLEKSRLLSDRFSAERPKGSFSTLEIQRTEQGDSAMYLCASSLGDTNYGYTFGSGTRLTVV.

V is TRBV28 and J is TRBJ2-5; D is ambiguous. V lost 3 bases to trimming and J lost 5 bases, with 10 bases between them. Looked up from germline, CDR1 is MDHEN and CDR2 is SYDVKM. The CDR3 totals 13 residues. In DNA, the CDR3 is TGTGCCAGCAGTTTCCGGGTTGGGGAGACCCAGTACTTC. Amino acids: CASSFRVGETQYF.

The J gene is TRBJ2-7, the V gene TRBV9; D unresolved. This CDR3 is 15 amino acids long. Germline CDR1 is SGDLS and CDR2 is YYNGEE. V dropped 0 bases and J dropped 1 base, with 11 bases sitting between them. This chain's CDR3 is CASSVDDFGSYEQYF. The CDR3 DNA sequence: TGTGCCAGCAGCGTAGACGACTTTGGGTCCTACGAGCAGTACTTC.

This chain connects TRBV19 to TRBJ2-7; D remains ambiguous. Germline-derived CDR1 and CDR2 are LNHDA and SQIVND (reference sequence). With 3 bases removed from V and 1 base from J, the gap between germline ends came to 10 bases. CDR3 length: 14 residues. The CDR3 region has the DNA TGTGCCAGTAGTATGGTTGCCAGGTCCTACGAGCAGTACTTC. This gives the protein CASSMVARSYEQYF.

The V gene is TRBV7-8, the J gene TRBJ1-1; unclear D gene. Germline V gene data show CDR1 as SGHVS and CDR2 as FQNEAQ. The CDR3 is 14 amino acids. V was trimmed by 5 bases and J by 3 bases, leaving 13 bases between them. CDR3 nucleotide sequence: TGTGCCAGCAGCCCTATCTCCGTGTACACTGAAGCTTTCTTT. As protein: CASSPISVYTEAFF.

The rearrangement links TRBV27 to TRBJ1-2; D remains ambiguous. The CDR3 length is 12 residues. The ends were cut back, 3 bases at V and 8 bases at J, with 10 bases in the middle. In germline, CDR1 is MNHEY, CDR2 SMNVEV (reference sequence). For the CDR3, the DNA is TGTGCCAGCAGTTTCAGAGGGAACGGCTACACCTTC. Protein sequence: CASSFRGNGYTF.

V gene TRBV29-1 combines with J gene TRBJ1-6; the D gene is possibly TRBD1 (5 bases). V gave up 3 bases and J gave up 3 bases, with 9 bases separating them. Germline V gene data show CDR1 as SQVTM and CDR2 as ANQGSEA. CDR3 length equals 14 residues. DNA for the CDR3: TGCAGCGTTGATGGTGACAGCTATAATTCACCCCTCCACTTT. It yields the protein CSVDGDSYNSPLHF. The full variable domain, in which reference TRBV29-1 and TRBJ1-6 provide the parts outside the CDR3, is SAVISQKPSRDICQRGTSLTIQCQVDSQVTMMFWYRQQPGQSLTLIATANQGSEATYESGFVIDKFPISRPNLTFSTLTVSNMSPEDSSIYLCSVDGDSYNSPLHFGNGTRLTVT.